Presented here are 5 T cell receptor beta chains from one specimen sequenced in a study of response to subunit inactivated influenza vaccine. From the RT-PCR reads, TCRdb called clonotypes with MiXCR, one entry per CDR3 protein. This table holds a few hundred thousand distinct CDR3 sequences, roughly 22% found once. The specimen comprised PBMCs from blood, sampled approximately 20 months after vaccination. These receptors originate from a man aged 45 to 70 who received an inactivated influenza vaccine.

The table lists this clonotype with a few counts. J is TRBJ1-1 and V is TRBV20-1, with D uncertain. Per germline, CDR1 DFQATT and CDR2 SNEGSKA (reference sequence). The CDR3 sequence is 12 residues long. V was cut by 3 bases and J by 2 bases, with 7 bases left in between. The CDR3 bases are TGCAGTGCTAGCGGCGCTAACACTGAAGCTTTCTTT. This sequence encodes CSASGANTEAFF.

This clonotype turned up a few times. This chain uses TRBV28 with TRBJ1-1; D ambiguous. This CDR3 is built from 13 residues. CDR1 is MDHEN, CDR2 SYDVKM, per germline. V lost 8 bases and J lost 9, with 19 bases in between. This CDR3 reads CASRSHGSLKAFF. For the CDR3, the DNA is TGTGCCAGCCGCTCACATGGGTCGCTGAAAGCTTTCTTT.

The chain joins TRBV12-3 or TRBV12-4 to TRBJ1-6, with D hard to call. The V gene lost 3 bases and the J gene lost 7 bases, with 10 bases spanning the gap. The CDR3 loop spans 14 amino acids. The CDR3 DNA follows: TGTGCCAGCAGTTTTCGAGGAACCAATTCACCCCTCCACTTT. It is translated as CASSFRGTNSPLHF.

There are a few counts of this clonotype. This chain uses TRBV4-1 with TRBJ2-3; D might be TRBD2 (5 bases). Trimming shortened V by 0 bases and J by 5 bases, and 12 bases separated the two germline ends. The germline CDR1 and CDR2 sequences are MGHRA and YSYEKL. The CDR3 spans 15 residues. In DNA form, the CDR3 reads TGCGCCAGCAGCCAAGAGAGCCGACGGGGAGATACGCAGTATTTT. Translated: CASSQESRRGDTQYF.

This clonotype was counted a few times. The rearrangement joins TRBV7-8 to TRBJ2-1; 10 nucleotides align to TRBD2. V lost 2 bases and J lost 5; bases outside the gene matches: 12. The CDR3 is made up of 18 amino acids. Germline V CDR1 and CDR2: SGHVS, FQNEAQ. CDR3 sequence reads: CASSLNPFPSGRNNEQFF. The DNA for the CDR3 is TGTGCCAGCAGCTTAAATCCCTTTCCTAGCGGGAGAAACAATGAGCAGTTCTTC.